This T cell receptor (beta chain) was captured by sequencing in a study of cytomegalovirus exposure and HLA in healthy donors. Study in general: Findings of an earlier analysis included about 120 million unique TCR beta sequences from 180 million or so T cells.

The V and J ends lost 2 bases and 2 bases, in that order; junction bases with no gene match: 3. Germline CDR1 SGHTA, CDR2 FQGTGA. This CDR3 spans 14 amino acids. The PCR made use of 60 Vbeta and 13 Jbeta primers. The repertoire was sequenced with immunoSEQ multiplex PCR; TCRdb's copy has only in-frame clones and lacks some. Of around 100,000 clones listed, around three quarters were seen once; the top ten hold 3%. The V call is TRBV7-3, the J call TRBJ2-7, with 7 bases identical to TRBD2. This TCR was sampled from a woman aged 18-29 years in good health and CMV-seropositive. Sequencing was carried out using PBMCs. CDR3 sequence reads: CASSLGAGPYEQYF. The CDR3 bases are TGTGCCAGCAGCTTAGGAGCGGGACCCTACGAGCAGTACTTC.